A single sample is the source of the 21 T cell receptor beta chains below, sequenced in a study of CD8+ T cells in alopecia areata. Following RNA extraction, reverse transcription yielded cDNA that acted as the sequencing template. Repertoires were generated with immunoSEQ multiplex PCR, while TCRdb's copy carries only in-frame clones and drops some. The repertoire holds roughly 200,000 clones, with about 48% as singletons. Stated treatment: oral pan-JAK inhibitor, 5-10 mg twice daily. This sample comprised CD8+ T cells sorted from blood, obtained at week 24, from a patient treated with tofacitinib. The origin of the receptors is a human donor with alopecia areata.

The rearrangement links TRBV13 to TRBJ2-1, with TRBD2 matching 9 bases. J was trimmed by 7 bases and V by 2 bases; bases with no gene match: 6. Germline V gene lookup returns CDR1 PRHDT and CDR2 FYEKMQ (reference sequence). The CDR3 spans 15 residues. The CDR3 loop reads CASSLRGGAGNEQFF. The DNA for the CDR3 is TGTGCCAGCAGCTTACGCGGGGGGGCCGGGAATGAGCAGTTCTTC.

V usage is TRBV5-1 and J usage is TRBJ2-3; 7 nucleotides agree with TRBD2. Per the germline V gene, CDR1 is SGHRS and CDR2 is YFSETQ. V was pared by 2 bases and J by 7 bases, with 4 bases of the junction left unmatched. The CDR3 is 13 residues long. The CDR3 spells CASSFGRGNTQYF. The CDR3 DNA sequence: TGCGCCAGCAGCTTCGGGCGGGGGAATACGCAGTATTTT.

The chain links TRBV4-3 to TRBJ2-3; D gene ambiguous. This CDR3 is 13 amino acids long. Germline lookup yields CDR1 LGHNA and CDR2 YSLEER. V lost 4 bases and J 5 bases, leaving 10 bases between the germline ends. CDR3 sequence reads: CASSPSSGDTQYF. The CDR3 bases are TGCGCCAGCAGCCCCTCATCGGGAGATACGCAGTATTTT.

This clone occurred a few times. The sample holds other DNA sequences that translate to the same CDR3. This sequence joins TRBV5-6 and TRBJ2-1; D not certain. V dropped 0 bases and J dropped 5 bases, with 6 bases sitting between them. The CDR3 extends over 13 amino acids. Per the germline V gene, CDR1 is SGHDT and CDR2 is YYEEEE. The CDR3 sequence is CASSLGLNNEQFF. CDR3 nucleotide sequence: TGTGCCAGCAGCTTGGGCCTGAACAATGAGCAGTTCTTC.

The CDR3 DNA reads TGTGCCAGCAGTGAATGGGGCGGCTCGACCGGGGACATTCAGTACTTC. Translation: CASSEWGGSTGDIQYF. This sequence joins TRBV6-1 and TRBJ2-4; the D gene could be TRBD1 or TRBD2 (5 bases each). V lost 2 bases to trimming and J lost 8 bases, with 19 bases between them. In germline, CDR1 is MNHNS, CDR2 SASEGT. CDR3 length equals 16 residues.

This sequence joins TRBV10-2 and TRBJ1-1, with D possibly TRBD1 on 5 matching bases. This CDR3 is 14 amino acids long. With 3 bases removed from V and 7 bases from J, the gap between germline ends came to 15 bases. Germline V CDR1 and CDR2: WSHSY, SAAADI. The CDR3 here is CASSELGGINEAFF. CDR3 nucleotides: TGCGCCAGCAGTGAATTGGGGGGGATCAATGAAGCTTTCTTT.

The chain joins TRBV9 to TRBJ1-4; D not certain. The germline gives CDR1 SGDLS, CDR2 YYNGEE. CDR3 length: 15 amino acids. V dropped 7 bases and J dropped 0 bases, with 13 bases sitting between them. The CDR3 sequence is CASSSTASTNEKLFF. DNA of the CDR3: TGTGCCAGCTCGAGCACGGCTTCAACTAATGAAAAACTGTTTTTT.

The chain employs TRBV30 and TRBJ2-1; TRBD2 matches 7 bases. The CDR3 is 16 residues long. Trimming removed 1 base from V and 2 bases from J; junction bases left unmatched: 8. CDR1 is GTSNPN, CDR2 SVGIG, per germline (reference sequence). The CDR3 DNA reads TGTGCCTGGAGTGACTTTACTAGCGTCGCCTACAATGAGCAGTTCTTC. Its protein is CAWSDFTSVAYNEQFF.

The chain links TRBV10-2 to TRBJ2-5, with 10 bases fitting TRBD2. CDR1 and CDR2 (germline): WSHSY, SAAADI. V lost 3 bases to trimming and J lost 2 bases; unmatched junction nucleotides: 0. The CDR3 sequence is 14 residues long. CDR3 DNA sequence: TGCGCCAGCAGTGAACTAGCGGGGCAAGAGACCCAGTACTTC. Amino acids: CASSELAGQETQYF.

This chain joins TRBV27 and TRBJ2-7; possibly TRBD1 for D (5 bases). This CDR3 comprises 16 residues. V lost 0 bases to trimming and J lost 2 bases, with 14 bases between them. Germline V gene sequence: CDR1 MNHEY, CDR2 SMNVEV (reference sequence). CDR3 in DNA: TGTGCCAGCAGTTTATCGACCCGAGACAGCACCTACGAGCAGTACTTC. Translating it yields CASSLSTRDSTYEQYF.

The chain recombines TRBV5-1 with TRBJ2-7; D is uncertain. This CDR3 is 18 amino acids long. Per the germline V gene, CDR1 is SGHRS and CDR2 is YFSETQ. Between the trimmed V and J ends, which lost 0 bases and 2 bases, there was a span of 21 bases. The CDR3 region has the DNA TGCGCCAGCAGCTTGGAGGAGCACCAGTTATGGTTTGCCTACGAGCAGTACTTC. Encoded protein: CASSLEEHQLWFAYEQYF.

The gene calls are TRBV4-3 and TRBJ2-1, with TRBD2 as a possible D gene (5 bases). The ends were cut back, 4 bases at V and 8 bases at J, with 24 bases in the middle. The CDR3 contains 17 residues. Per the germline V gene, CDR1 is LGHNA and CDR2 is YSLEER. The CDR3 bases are TGCGCCAGCAGCCGAAGCCCAAGTGGGGAGCGTGGCGATGAGCAGTTCTTC. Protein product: CASSRSPSGERGDEQFF.

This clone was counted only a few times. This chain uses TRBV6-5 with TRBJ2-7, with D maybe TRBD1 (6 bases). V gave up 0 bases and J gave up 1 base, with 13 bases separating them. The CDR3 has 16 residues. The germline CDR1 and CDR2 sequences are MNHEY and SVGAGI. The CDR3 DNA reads TGTGCCAGCAGTTACTCCGCCGGGACACGATCCTACGAGCAGTACTTC. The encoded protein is CASSYSAGTRSYEQYF.

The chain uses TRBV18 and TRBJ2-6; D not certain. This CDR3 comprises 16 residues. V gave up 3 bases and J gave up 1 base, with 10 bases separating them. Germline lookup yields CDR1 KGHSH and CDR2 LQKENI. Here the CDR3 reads CASSPEPSSGANVLTF. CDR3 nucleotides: TGTGCCAGCTCACCGGAGCCCAGTTCTGGGGCCAACGTCCTGACTTTC.

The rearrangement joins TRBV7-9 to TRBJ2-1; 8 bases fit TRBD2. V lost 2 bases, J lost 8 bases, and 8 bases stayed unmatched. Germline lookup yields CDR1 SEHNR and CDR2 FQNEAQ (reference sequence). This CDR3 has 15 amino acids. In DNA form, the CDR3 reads TGTGCCAGCAGCTTACCGGCTAGCGGGTTAGATGAGCAGTTCTTC. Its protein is CASSLPASGLDEQFF.

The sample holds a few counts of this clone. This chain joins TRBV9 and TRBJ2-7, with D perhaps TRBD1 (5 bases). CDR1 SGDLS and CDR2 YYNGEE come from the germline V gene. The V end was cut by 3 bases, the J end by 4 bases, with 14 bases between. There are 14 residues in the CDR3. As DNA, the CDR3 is TGTGCCAGCAGCGAACAGGACCGCGCATACGAGCAGTACTTC. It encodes CASSEQDRAYEQYF.

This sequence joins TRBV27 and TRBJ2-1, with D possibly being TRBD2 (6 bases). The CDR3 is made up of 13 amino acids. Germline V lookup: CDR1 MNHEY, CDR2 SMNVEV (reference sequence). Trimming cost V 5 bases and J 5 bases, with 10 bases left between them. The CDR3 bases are TGTGCCAGCAGTCCGGGACTTCACAATGAGCAGTTCTTC. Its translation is CASSPGLHNEQFF.

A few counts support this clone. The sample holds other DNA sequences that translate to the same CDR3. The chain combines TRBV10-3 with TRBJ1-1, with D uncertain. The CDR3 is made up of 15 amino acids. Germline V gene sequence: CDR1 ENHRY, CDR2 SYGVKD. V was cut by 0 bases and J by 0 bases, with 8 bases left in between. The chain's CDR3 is CAISESGGLNTEAFF. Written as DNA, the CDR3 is TGTGCCATCAGTGAGTCCGGCGGACTGAACACTGAAGCTTTCTTT.

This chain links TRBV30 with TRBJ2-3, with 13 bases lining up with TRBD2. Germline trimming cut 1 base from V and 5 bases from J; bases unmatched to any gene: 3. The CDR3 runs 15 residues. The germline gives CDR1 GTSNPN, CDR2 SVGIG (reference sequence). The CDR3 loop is CAWSGTSGGKDTQYF. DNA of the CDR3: TGTGCCTGGAGTGGGACTAGCGGGGGTAAAGATACGCAGTATTTT.

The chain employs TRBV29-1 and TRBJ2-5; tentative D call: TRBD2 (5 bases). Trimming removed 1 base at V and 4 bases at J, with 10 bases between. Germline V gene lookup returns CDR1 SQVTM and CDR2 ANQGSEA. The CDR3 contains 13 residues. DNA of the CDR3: TGCAGCGTTGAAGCCGGGGTTAGAGAGACCCAGTACTTC. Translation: CSVEAGVRETQYF.

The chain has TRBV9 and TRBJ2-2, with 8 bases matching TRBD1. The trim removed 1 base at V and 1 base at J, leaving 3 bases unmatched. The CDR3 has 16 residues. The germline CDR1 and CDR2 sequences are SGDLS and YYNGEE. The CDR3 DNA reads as TGTGCCAGCAGCGTATCTGACAGGGGGAACACCGGGGAGCTGTTTTTT. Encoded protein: CASSVSDRGNTGELFF.